This entry features one T cell receptor beta chain sequence. Its antigen is unknown. Qualities for individual bases were not recorded, and no much larger clone is one base off. The donors were roughly 40 Caucasian individuals from Russia, aged roughly 6 to 100 years, who were systemically healthy. Each donor gave ten milliliters of peripheral blood, collected into EDTA-treated Vacutainer tubes. Ficoll-Paque density-gradient centrifugation was used to isolate PBMCs, with at least 6.5 million obtained per sample. Trizol reagent was used to extract total RNA from PBMCs, with at least 6 micrograms per sample. For every donor, an aliquot of PBMCs went through flow cytometry to measure the percentages of naive CD45RAhigh/CD27high T cells. Receptors were amplified or captured by 5' RACE. Instrument on record: Illumina HiSeq 2500. A second PCR of 7 to 11 cycles was performed with a sample-barcoded 5' primer and a J-beta primer mix. A unique molecular identifier was introduced onto each TCR beta cDNA molecule by a template-switch 5' adaptor carrying 12 random nucleotides. At least 2.5 million CDR3-containing paired-end reads were obtained from each sample. First-strand cDNA synthesis was performed from all RNA using the Mint cDNA synthesis kit, with priming by a TRBC-specific oligonucleotide. Following uracil-DNA glycosylase treatment, a first 18-cycle PCR with universal primers M1SS and BC2_uni_R was performed on all cDNA. As for how the authors treated the data: Normalization of each sample was performed by random selection of 1 million high-quality reads, each carrying a distinct molecular identifier. Reads with shared molecular identifiers were discarded instead of being binned into consensus sequences. MiTCR, run with a Q25 quality threshold and the strictest error-elimination algorithm, handled CDR3 identification, clonotype clustering and error correction. Lower-bound total TCR beta diversity was estimated with a nonparametric unseen species model using Euler transformation. The public sequencing data were trimmed at Q25 with fastp and processed into clonotypes with MiXCR by TCRdb, which kept only in-frame beta chains. Every entry covers one CDR3 protein and lists the most common genes and DNA from its rows. The V and J calls reflect TCRdb's pipeline rather than the authors' work. For this sample there are about 1.8 million distinct CDR3 sequences; roughly 50% appear just once. The ten most abundant clones make up roughly 2.1% of the sample.

The data derive from a study of blood T cells in healthy people across ages (dated by TCRdb to about 2015). A note on the overall study: Template switching captured roughly one uniquely barcoded TCR beta cDNA molecule per two T cells in model experiments. To avoid experimental bias, donors of different ages were randomly spread across the sequencing lanes. Using the same blood draw, the study looked at two additional independent replicas of 1 million unique cDNA reads for two donors, one aged 18 to 30 and the other aged 80 or older. Four age groups were formed from the donors: young (average approximately 17 years), middle-aged (roughly 38), aged (over 55) and long-lived (roughly 88). The study measured age-related changes in TCR beta repertoire diversity using deep sequencing normalized with unique cDNA molecular identifiers. Results and caveats for the whole study, not just this receptor: Since profiling was done on bulk unsorted PBMCs, naive and antigen-experienced compartments could not be conclusively compared. Because donor CMV infection status was unknown, age-related changes in expanded clonotypes were potentially confounded. Estimates of total diversity from one million sequenced T cells were regarded as lower bounds and underestimates. A strong correlation was found between observed TCR beta diversity and the percentage of naive T cells measured by flow cytometry. Observed TCR beta diversity per million T cells fell roughly linearly with age, and a significant reduction was already apparent by age around 40. Compared with the aged group, more naive CD4+ T cells, fewer expanded clones and increased TCR diversity were shown by the long-lived group, suggesting age selection.

V is cut back by 5 bases and J by 4 bases, with 16 bases in the junction unmatched. The CDR3 sequence holds 17 residues, the cysteine and phenylalanine included. Left in the record is the CDR3 DNA by itself, 51 bases read in frame from the first base. Reading the germline V gene gives CDR1 MDHEN and CDR2 SYDVKM. The receptor was derived from a woman in her thirties or forties in good health. The chain is encoded by TRBV28 joined to TRBJ1-2, with 7 bases aligning to TRBD1. What was sequenced was blood. The bases are TGTGCCAGCAGTCCGACCGTTGGAGGGGGCGCCCCCTATGGCTACACCTTC. Its protein is CASSPTVGGGAPYGYTF.